A selection of T cell receptor beta chains follows, all from one sample in a study of CD8+ T cells in alopecia areata. Clones were sequenced by immunoSEQ multiplex PCR, and TCRdb holds only the in-frame ones, with some missing. Among 150,000 to 200,000 clones listed, 50% to 75% were seen once. This material consisted of CD4+ T cells sorted from blood, taken at week 0. These receptors were collected from a human donor with alopecia areata. Both conserved end residues are part of each CDR3. The order of the fields is CDR3 length, J gene, V gene, CDR3 protein.

14,TRBJ2-5,TRBV29-1,CSVVGLAGQETQYF
15,TRBJ2-1,TRBV5-6,CASSLGWRGYNEQFF
12,TRBJ2-1,TRBV4-2,CASSQDRGSMFF
14,TRBJ1-2,TRBV7-8,CASSPTGGGYGYTF
13,TRBJ2-3,TRBV5-1,CASQRGNTDTQYF
13,TRBJ2-7,TRBV5-1,CASSNQDRGEQYF
14,TRBJ2-7,TRBV29-1,CSAKGGQGTGEQYF
13,TRBJ2-3,TRBV27,CASSLYRSWTQYF
16,TRBJ2-3,TRBV7-2,CASSQGLVPSTDTQYF
13,TRBJ1-2,TRBV30,CAWQGLFNYGYTF
13,TRBJ1-2,TRBV27,CASSYDRVGGYTF
13,TRBJ1-1,TRBV5-4,CASSLDRAFEAFF
15,TRBJ2-6,TRBV29-1,CSVLLPRSGANVLTF
13,TRBJ2-7,TRBV7-9,CATRTASSYEQYF
15,TRBJ2-1,TRBV5-1,CASSSTAKKFNEQFF
12,TRBJ1-1,TRBV7-9,CASSSQGAEAFF
12,TRBJ2-2,TRBV29-1,CSVEKTTGELFF
12,TRBJ1-2,TRBV6-1,CAVGGLGYGYTF
11,TRBJ1-1,TRBV13,CASSEMRSAFF
13,TRBJ2-7,TRBV7-3,CASSLKGGYEQYF
14,TRBJ2-7,TRBV9,CASSVRLGEAEQYF
16,TRBJ1-1,TRBV6-6,CASSYSIGRSNTEAFF
15,TRBJ2-7,TRBV5-6,CASSLGDRASDEQYF
12,TRBJ2-5,TRBV29-1,CGGTGPQETQYF
15,TRBJ1-2,TRBV11-2,CASSSQDPAPYGYTF
13,TRBJ1-3,TRBV30,CAWSVRAGNTIYF
15,TRBJ2-7,TRBV6-5,CASSSPGEGSYEQYF
11,TRBJ2-7,TRBV20-1,CSAEMGAEQYF
13,TRBJ2-3,TRBV11-2,CASRGLGADTQYF
12,TRBJ2-7,TRBV29-1,CSVEEGSYEQYF
16,TRBJ2-5,TRBV21-1,CASSSGTGVFGETQYF
14,TRBJ2-7,TRBV7-9,CASSPGLAEALQYF
15,TRBJ2-7,TRBV7-2,CASSLGVAGNYEQYF
14,TRBJ2-7,TRBV29-1,CSVEVRYGNYEQYF